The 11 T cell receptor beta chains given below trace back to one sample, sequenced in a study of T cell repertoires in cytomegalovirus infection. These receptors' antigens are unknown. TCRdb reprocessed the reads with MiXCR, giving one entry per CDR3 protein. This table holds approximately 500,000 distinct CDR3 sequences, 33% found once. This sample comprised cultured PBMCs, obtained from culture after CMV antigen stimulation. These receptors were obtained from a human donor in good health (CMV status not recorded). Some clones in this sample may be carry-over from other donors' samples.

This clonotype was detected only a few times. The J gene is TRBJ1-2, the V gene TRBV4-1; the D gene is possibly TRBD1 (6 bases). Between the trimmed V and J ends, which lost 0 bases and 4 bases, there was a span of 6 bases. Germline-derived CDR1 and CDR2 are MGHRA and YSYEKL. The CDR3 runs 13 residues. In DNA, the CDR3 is TGCGCCAGCAGCCAAGAGACAGGCTATGGCTACACCTTC. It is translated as CASSQETGYGYTF.

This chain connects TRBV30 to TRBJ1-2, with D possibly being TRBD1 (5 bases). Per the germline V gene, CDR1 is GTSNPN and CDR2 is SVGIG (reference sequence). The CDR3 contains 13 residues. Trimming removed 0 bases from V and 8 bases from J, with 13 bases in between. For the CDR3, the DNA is TGTGCCTGGAGTGTATGGCAGGGCGGCGGCTACACCTTC. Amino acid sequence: CAWSVWQGGGYTF.

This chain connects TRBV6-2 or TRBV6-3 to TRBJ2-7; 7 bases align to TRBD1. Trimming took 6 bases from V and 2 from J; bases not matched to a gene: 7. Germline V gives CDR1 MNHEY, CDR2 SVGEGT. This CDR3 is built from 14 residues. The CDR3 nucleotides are TGTGCCAGCAGGGCACAGGGGCCACCCTACGAGCAGTACTTC. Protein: CASRAQGPPYEQYF.

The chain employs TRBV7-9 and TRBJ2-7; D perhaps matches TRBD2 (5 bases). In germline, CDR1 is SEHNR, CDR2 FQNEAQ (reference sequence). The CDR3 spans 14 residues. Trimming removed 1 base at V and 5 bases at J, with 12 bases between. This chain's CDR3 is CASSLGEGVDEQYF. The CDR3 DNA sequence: TGTGCCAGCAGCTTAGGAGAGGGTGTCGACGAGCAGTACTTC.

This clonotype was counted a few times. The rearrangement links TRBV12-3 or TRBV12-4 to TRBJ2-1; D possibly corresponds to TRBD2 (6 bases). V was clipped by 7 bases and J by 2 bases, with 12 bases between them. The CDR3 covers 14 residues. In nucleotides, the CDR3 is TGTGCCAGCAACGGCGGAGGGCCCTACAATGAGCAGTTCTTC. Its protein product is CASNGGGPYNEQFF.

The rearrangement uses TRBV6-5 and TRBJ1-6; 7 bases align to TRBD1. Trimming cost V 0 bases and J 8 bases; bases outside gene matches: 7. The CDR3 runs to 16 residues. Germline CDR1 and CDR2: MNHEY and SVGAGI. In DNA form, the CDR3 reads TGTGCCAGCAGTTACTCGTACGGGGACAGCTATTCACCCCTCCACTTT. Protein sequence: CASSYSYGDSYSPLHF.

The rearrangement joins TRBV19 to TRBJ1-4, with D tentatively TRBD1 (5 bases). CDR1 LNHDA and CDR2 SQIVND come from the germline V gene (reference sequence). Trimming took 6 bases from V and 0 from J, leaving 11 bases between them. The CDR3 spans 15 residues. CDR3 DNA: TGTGCCAGTAGCGGCAGGGCCTCAACTAATGAAAAACTGTTTTTT. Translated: CASSGRASTNEKLFF.

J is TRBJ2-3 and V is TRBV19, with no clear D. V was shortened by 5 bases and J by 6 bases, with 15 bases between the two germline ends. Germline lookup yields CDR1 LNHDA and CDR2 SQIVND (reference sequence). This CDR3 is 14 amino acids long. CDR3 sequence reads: CASSVTAFGDTQYF. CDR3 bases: TGTGCCAGTAGTGTGACTGCGTTTGGGGATACGCAGTATTTT.

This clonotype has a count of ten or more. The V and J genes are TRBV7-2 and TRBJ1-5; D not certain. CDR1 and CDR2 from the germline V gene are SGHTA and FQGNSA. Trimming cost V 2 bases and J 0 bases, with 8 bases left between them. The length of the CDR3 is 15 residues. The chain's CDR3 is CASSLRASSNQPQHF. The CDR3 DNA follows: TGTGCCAGCAGCTTAAGGGCGAGTAGCAATCAGCCCCAGCATTTT. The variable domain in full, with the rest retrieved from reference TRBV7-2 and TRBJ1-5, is GAGVSQSPSNKVTEKGKDVELRCDPISGHTALYWYRQSLGQGLEFLIYFQGNSAPDKSGLPSDRFSAERTGGSVSTLTIQRTQQEDSAVYLCASSLRASSNQPQHFGDGTRLSIL.

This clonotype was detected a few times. Written as DNA, the CDR3 is TGTGCCAGTAGTGCGCCGGGACAGGGGGCTACGCGAAGCAATCAGCCCCAGCATTTT. This encodes CASSAPGQGATRSNQPQHF. The chain recombines TRBV19 with TRBJ1-5, with TRBD1 matching over 12 bases. Trimming cost V 5 bases and J 1 base; bases outside gene matches: 12. CDR3 length: 19 residues. Germline V lookup: CDR1 LNHDA, CDR2 SQIVND (reference sequence).

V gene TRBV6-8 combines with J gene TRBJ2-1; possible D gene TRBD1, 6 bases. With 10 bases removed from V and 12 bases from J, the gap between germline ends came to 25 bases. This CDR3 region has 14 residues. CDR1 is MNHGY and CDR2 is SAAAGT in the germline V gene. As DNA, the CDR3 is TGTGCCACCTTGGACAGCCCCCCCCGAAGTACGCAGTTCTTC. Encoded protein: CATLDSPPRSTQFF.